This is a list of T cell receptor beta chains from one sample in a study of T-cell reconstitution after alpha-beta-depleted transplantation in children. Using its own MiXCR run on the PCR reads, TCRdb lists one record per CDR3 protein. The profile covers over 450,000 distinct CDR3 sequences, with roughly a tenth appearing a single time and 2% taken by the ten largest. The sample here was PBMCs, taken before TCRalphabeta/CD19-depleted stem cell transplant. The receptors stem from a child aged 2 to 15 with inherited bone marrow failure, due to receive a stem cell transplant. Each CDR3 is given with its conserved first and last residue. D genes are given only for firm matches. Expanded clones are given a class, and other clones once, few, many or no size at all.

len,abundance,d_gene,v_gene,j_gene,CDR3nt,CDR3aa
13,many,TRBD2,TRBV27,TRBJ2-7,TGTGCCAGCAGTTTAGCGGGAGCCCTCGAGCAGTACTTC,CASSLAGALEQYF
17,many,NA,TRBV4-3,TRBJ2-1,TGCGCCAGCAGCCCCGGACAGTTCGAGACCACAAACAATGAGCAGTTCTTC,CASSPGQFETTNNEQFF
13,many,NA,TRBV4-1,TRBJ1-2,TGCGCCAGCAGAGGGGCAGGAGGGTATGGCTACACCTTC,CASRGAGGYGYTF
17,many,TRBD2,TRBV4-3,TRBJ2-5,TGCGCCAGCAGCCAAGGACCGGGACTAGCGGCGGGCGAGACCCAGTACTTC,CASSQGPGLAAGETQYF
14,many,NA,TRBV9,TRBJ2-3,TGTGCCAGCAGCGTAGTTGGATTCTCAGATACGCAGTATTTT,CASSVVGFSDTQYF
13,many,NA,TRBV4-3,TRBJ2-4,TGCGCCAGCAGCCAAGACCCCCAAAACATTCAGTACTTC,CASSQDPQNIQYF
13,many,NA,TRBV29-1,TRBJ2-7,TGCAGCGTTGAAGCACGAACCTCGAGTGAGCAGTACTTC,CSVEARTSSEQYF
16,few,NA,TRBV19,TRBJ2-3,TGTGCCAGTACCATTCGGGGGGACACTCCCACAGATACGCAGTATTTT,CASTIRGDTPTDTQYF
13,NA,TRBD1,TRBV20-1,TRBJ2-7,TGCAGTGGGAAGAGGGGGCCGGTCTACGAGCAGTACTTC,CSGKRGPVYEQYF
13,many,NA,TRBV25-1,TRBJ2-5,TGTGCCAGCAGTGAAGGGAACCAAGAGACCCAGTACTTC,CASSEGNQETQYF
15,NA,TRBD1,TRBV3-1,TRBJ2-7,TGTGCCAGCAGCCATCGGACAGGGATATTCTACGAGCAGTACTTC,CASSHRTGIFYEQYF
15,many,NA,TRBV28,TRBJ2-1,TGTGCCAGCAGTTTCGGGCCGAGGGACGACAATGAGCAGTTCTTC,CASSFGPRDDNEQFF
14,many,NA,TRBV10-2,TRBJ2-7,TGCGCCAGCAGGAACGACAGATTGTCCTACGAGCAGTACTTC,CASRNDRLSYEQYF
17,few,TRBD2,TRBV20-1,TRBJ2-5,TGCAGTGCTAGGACTGGACTAGCGGGAGGGCCGGGGGAGACCCAGTACTTC,CSARTGLAGGPGETQYF
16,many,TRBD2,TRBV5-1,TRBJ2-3,TGCGCCAGCAGCCCCCTAGCGGGAGGCGGCACAGATACGCAGTATTTT,CASSPLAGGGTDTQYF
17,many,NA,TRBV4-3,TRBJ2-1,TGCGCCAGCAGCCAAGATCCGGTAGTCGGCTCCTACAATGAGCAGTTCTTC,CASSQDPVVGSYNEQFF
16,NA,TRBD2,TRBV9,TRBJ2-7,TGTGCCAGCAGCCTCACCGGGACTAGCGCTTCCTACGAGCAGTACTTC,CASSLTGTSASYEQYF
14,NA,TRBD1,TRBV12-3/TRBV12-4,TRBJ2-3,TGTGCCAGCATCCGGACAGGAATAACAGATACGCAGTATTTT,CASIRTGITDTQYF
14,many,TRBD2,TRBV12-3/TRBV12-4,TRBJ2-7,TGTGCCAGCAGTCGGACTAGCGGGAACTACGAGCAGTACTTC,CASSRTSGNYEQYF
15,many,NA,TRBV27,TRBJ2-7,NA,CASSSSGGNRYEQYF
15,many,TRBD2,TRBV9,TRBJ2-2,TGTGCCAGCAGCCCCCGCGGGGGGACGGGCGGGGAGCTGTTTTTT,CASSPRGGTGGELFF
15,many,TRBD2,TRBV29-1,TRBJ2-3,TGCAGCGTTACCAGCGGGAGGGCGGGCACAGATACGCAGTATTTT,CSVTSGRAGTDTQYF